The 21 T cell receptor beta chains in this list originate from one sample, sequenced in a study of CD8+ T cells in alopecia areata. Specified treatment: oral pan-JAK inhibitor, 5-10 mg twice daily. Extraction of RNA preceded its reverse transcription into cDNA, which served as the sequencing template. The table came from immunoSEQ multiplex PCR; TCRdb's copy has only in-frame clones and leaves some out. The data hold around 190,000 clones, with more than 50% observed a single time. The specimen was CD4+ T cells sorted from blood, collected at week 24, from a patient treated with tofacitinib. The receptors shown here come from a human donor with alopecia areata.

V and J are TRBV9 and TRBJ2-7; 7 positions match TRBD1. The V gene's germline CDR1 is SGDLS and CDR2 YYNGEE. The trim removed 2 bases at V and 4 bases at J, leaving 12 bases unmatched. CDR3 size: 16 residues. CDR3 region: CASSVKPGQTFYEQYF. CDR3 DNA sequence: TGTGCCAGCAGCGTCAAACCGGGACAGACATTTTACGAGCAGTACTTC. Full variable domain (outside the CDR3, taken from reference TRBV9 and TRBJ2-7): DSGVTQTPKHLITATGQRVTLRCSPRSGDLSVYWYQQSLDQGLQFLIQYYNGEERAKGNILERFSAQQFPDLHSELNLSSLELGDSALYFCASSVKPGQTFYEQYFGPGTRLTVT.

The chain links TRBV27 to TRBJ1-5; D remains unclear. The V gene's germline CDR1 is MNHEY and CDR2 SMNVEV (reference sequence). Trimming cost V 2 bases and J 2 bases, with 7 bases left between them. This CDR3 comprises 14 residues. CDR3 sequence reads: CASSLSVGNQPQHF. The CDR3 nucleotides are TGTGCCAGCAGTTTAAGCGTTGGCAATCAGCCCCAGCATTTT.

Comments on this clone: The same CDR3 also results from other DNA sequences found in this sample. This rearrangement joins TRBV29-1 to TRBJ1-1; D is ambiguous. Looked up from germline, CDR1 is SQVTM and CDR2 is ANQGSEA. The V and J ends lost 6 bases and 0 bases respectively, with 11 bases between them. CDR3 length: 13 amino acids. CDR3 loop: CSVETRMNTEAFF. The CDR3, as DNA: TGCAGCGTCGAGACACGTATGAACACTGAAGCTTTCTTT.

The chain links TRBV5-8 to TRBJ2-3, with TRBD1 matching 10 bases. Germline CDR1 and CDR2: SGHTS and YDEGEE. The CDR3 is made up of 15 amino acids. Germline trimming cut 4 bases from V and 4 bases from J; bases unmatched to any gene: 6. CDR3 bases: TGTGCCAGCAGCAATGGACAGGGGGAAGCAGATACGCAGTATTTT. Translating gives CASSNGQGEADTQYF. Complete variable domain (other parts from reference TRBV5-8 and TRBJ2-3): EAGVTQSPTHLIKTRGQQATLRCSPISGHTSVYWYQQALGLGLQFLLWYDEGEERNRGNFPPRFSGRQFPNYSSELNVNALELEDSALYLCASSNGQGEADTQYFGPGTRLTVL.

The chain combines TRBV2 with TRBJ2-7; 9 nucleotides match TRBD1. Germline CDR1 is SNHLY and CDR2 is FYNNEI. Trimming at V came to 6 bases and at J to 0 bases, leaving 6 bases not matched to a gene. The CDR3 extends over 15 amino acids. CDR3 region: CASRPGQGTSYEQYF. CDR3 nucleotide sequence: TGTGCCAGCAGACCGGGACAGGGTACCTCCTACGAGCAGTACTTC. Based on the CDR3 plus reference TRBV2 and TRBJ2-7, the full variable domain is EPEVTQTPSHQVTQMGQEVILRCVPISNHLYFYWYRQILGQKVEFLVSFYNNEISEKSEIFDDQFSVERPDGSNFTLKIRSTKLEDSAMYFCASRPGQGTSYEQYFGPGTRLTVT.

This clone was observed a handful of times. The CDR3 sequence: CAISGAKEPNYGYTF. CDR3 DNA: TGTGCCATCAGTGGGGCCAAAGAGCCTAACTATGGCTACACCTTC. The rearrangement links TRBV10-3 to TRBJ1-2; D gene unclear. V was cut by 4 bases and J by 0 bases, with 12 bases left in between. The germline CDR1 and CDR2 sequences are ENHRY and SYGVKD. The CDR3 runs to 15 residues.

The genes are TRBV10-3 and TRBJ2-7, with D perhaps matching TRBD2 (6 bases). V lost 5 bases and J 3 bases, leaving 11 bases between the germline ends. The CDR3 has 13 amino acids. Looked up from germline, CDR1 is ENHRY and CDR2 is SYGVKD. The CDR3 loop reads CAISPTEGYEQYF. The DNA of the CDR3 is TGTGCCATCAGTCCTACGGAGGGCTACGAGCAGTACTTC.

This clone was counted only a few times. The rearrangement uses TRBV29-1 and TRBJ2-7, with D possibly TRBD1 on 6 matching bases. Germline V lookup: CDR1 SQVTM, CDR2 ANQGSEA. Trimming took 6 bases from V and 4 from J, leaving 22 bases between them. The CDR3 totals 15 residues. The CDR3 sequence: CSVGRVRGFGYEQYF. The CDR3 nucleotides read TGCAGCGTGGGGCGAGTGAGGGGGTTTGGATACGAGCAGTACTTC.

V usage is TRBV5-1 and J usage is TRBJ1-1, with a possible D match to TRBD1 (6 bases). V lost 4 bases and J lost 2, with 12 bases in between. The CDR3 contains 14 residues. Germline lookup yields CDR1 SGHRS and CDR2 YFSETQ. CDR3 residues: CASSQKQGNTEAFF. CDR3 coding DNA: TGCGCCAGCAGCCAAAAACAGGGAAACACTGAAGCTTTCTTT.

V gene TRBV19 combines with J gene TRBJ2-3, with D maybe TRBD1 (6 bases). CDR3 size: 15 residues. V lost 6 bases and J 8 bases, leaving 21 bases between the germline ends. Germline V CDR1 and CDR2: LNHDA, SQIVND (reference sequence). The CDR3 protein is CASSGTLGHMGTQYF. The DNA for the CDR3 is TGTGCCAGTAGCGGGACATTAGGTCATATGGGTACGCAGTATTTT.

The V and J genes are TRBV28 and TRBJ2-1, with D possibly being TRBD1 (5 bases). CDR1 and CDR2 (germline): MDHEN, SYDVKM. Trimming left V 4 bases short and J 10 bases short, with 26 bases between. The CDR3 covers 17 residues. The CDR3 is CASSSGQDGVLMREQFF. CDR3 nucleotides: TGTGCCAGCAGTTCAGGACAAGACGGAGTACTAATGAGGGAGCAGTTCTTC.

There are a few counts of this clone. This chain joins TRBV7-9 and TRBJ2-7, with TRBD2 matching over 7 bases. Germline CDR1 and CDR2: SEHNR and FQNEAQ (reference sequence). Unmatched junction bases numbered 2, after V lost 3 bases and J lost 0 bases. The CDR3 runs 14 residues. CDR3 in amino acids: CASSFGGNSYEQYF. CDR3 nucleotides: TGTGCCAGCAGCTTCGGGGGGAACTCCTACGAGCAGTACTTC. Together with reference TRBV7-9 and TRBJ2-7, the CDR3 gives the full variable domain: DTGVSQNPRHKITKRGQNVTFRCDPISEHNRLYWYRQTLGQGPEFLTYFQNEAQLEKSRLLSDRFSAERPKGSFSTLEIQRTEQGDSAMYLCASSFGGNSYEQYFGPGTRLTVT.

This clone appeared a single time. CDR3 sequence: CASSLTGSRNSPLHF. In DNA, the CDR3 is TGTGCCAGCAGCTTGACCGGGTCTAGGAATTCACCCCTCCACTTT. The V call is TRBV5-6, the J call TRBJ1-6; D gene uncertain. V shed 1 base and J shed 7 bases, with 12 bases lying between them. The CDR3 has 15 amino acids. Per germline, CDR1 SGHDT and CDR2 YYEEEE.

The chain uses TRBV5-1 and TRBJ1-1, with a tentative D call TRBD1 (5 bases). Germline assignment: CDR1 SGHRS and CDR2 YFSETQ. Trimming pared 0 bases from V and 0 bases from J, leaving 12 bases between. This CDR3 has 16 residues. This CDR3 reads CASSLGQGLMNTEAFF. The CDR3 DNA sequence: TGCGCCAGCAGCTTGGGCCAGGGACTGATGAACACTGAAGCTTTCTTT. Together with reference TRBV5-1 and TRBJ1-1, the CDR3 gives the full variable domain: KAGVTQTPRYLIKTRGQQVTLSCSPISGHRSVSWYQQTPGQGLQFLFEYFSETQRNKGNFPGRFSGRQFSNSRSEMNVSTLELGDSALYLCASSLGQGLMNTEAFFGQGTRLTVV.

As DNA, the CDR3 is TGTGCCTGGAGTGCGGGGACCGGGGGCCAAGAGACCCAGTACTTC. Its translation is CAWSAGTGGQETQYF. This chain links TRBV30 with TRBJ2-5; maybe TRBD2 (6 bases). This CDR3 has 15 residues. V was clipped by 1 base and J by 1 base, with 13 bases between them. Germline V gene lookup returns CDR1 GTSNPN and CDR2 SVGIG (reference sequence).

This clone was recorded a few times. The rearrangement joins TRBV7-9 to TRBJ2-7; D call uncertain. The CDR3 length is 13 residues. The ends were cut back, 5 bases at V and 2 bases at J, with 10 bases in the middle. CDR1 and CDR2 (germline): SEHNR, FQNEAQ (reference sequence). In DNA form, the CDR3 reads TGTGCCAGCAGCCCGCAAACAGCCTACGAGCAGTACTTC. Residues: CASSPQTAYEQYF.

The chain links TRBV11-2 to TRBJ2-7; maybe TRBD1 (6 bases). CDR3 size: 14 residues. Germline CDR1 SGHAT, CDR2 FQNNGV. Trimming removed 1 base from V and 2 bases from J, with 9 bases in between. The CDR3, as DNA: TGTGCCAGCAGCTTAGCCGGGACACCCTACGAGCAGTACTTC. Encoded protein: CASSLAGTPYEQYF.

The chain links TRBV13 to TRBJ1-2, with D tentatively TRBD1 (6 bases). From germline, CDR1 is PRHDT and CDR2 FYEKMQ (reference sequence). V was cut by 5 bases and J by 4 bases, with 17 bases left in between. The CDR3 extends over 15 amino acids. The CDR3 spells CASSVRGTPGYGYTF. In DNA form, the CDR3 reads TGTGCCAGCAGCGTGCGTGGGACACCCGGCTATGGCTACACCTTC.

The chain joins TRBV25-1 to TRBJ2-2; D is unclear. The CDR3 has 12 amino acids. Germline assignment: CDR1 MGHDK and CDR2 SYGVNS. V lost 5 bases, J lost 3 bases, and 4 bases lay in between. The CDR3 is CASSPDTGELFF. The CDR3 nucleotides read TGTGCCAGCAGTCCGGACACCGGGGAGCTGTTTTTT.

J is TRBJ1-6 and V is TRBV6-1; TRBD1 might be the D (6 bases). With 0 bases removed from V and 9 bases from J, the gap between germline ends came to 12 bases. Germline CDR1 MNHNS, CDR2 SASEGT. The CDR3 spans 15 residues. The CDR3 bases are TGTGCCAGCAGTGAAGCGCGGGCAGGGGCTTCACCCCTCCACTTT. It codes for CASSEARAGASPLHF.

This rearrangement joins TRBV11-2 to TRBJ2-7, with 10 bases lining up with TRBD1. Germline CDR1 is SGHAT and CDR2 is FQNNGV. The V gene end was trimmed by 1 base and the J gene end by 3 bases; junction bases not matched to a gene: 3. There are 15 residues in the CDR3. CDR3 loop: CASSLATGGYYEQYF. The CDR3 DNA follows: TGTGCCAGCAGCTTAGCGACAGGGGGCTACTACGAGCAGTACTTC.